The sequence of this T cell receptor beta chain was determined in a study of blood T cell repertoires in COVID-19. Study background: The United States, Italy and Spain were the sources of the acute and convalescent COVID-19 samples. The analysed material was cDNA or gDNA that came from T cells, B-cell-depleted T cells, or PBMCs.

How the authors handled the data: The assay estimated nucleated cells by amplifying reference gene primers. Clones were read by immunoSEQ multiplex PCR, and TCRdb kept only the in-frame ones, dropping some. V and J calls and clone size are those listed in that table; D and trimming were worked out from the DNA. The table lists fewer than 200,000 clones, roughly 85% of them singletons. Trimming shortened V by 5 bases and J by 0 bases, and 11 bases separated the two germline ends. This CDR3 spans 15 amino acids. Looked up from germline, CDR1 is ENHRY and CDR2 is SYGVKD. The sequence came from a woman between 70 and 85 years old with acute or convalescent COVID-19. The chain carries TRBV10-3 and TRBJ1-3; D not certain. The sequenced material came from peripheral blood. The CDR3 here is CAISPSESSGNTIYF. CDR3 nucleotides: TGTGCCATCAGTCCTAGTGAGAGCTCTGGAAACACCATATATTTT.